The T cell receptor beta chain under discussion was sequenced for a study of blood T cell repertoires in COVID-19. About the research overall: Collection of acute and convalescent COVID-19 samples took place in the United States, Italy and Spain.

In the study's own analysis: Amplified reference gene primers provided the basis for estimating nucleated cell counts. Assay used: immunoSEQ multiplex PCR; TCRdb lists only in-frame clones, some missing. Clone size and the V and J calls come from that table; the DNA yielded D and trimming. The sample consists of more than 250,000 clones, nearly 90% of them appearing once. Participant reports of clinical history set cohort assignment. From germline, CDR1 is MNHNS and CDR2 SASEGT. The V end was cut by 0 bases, the J end by 2 bases, with 14 bases between. The length of the CDR3 is 16 residues. The TCR was taken from a woman in her 30s who had recovered from COVID-19. Sequencing was performed on PBMCs or T cells enriched from blood (not recorded which). The genes are TRBV6-1 and TRBJ2-7, with a weak D call TRBD2 (5 bases). CDR3 in amino acids: CASSEAAADYTYEQYF. For the CDR3, the DNA is TGTGCCAGCAGTGAAGCAGCGGCAGACTATACCTACGAGCAGTACTTC.